Each of the 16 T cell receptor beta chains below was sequenced from the same sample in a study of T-cell reconstitution after alpha-beta-depleted transplantation in children. A library of TCRbeta sequences, prepared with unique molecular identifiers, was generated. TCRdb reprocessed the PCR reads via MiXCR and lists one record per CDR3 protein. The sample has fewer than 750,000 distinct CDR3 sequences; more than 20% are singletons. The sample was PBMCs, mostly from graft donor cells, taken 360 days after TCRalphabeta/CD19-depleted stem cell transplant. The receptors derive from a boy less than two years old who had a stem cell transplant for acute myeloid leukemia, so the T cells may come from the graft donor.

V gene TRBV12-3 or TRBV12-4 combines with J gene TRBJ2-5; the D gene is possibly TRBD2 (7 bases). Trimming took 3 bases from V and 5 from J, leaving 13 bases between them. CDR3 length: 14 amino acids. The CDR3 nucleotides are TGTGCCAGCAGTTTCTCCGGGGGGCCTGAGACCCAGTACTTC. Protein: CASSFSGGPETQYF.

The chain employs TRBV5-1 and TRBJ2-7; D remains ambiguous. The V end was cut by 3 bases, the J end by 3 bases, with 7 bases between. The CDR3 has 12 amino acids. Germline V gene lookup returns CDR1 SGHRS and CDR2 YFSETQ. The DNA for the CDR3 is TGCGCCAGCAGCTCCCACTACTACGAGCAGTACGTC. Its translation is CASSSHYYEQYV.

This clonotype was picked up one time. V gene TRBV20-1 combines with J gene TRBJ2-2, with D possibly TRBD1 on 6 matching bases. This CDR3 comprises 15 residues. V dropped 3 bases and J dropped 2 bases, with 13 bases sitting between them. Germline V gene data show CDR1 as DFQATT and CDR2 as SNEGSKA (reference sequence). The CDR3 nucleotides read TGCAGTGCTAGCGGCACAGGGCTTAACACCGGGGAGCTGTTTTTT. Its translation is CSASGTGLNTGELFF.

Of note for this clonotype: Because it lacks the conserved phenylalanine or tryptophan at the end, this CDR3 is likely a read error. It is unclear where the CDR3 begins or ends on the DNA, so no DNA is shown, and the CDR3 is as TCRdb lists it. This chain uses TRBV21-1 with TRBJ2-4; the D call in the table, TRBD1, was not verified against the DNA. TRBV21-1 is annotated as a pseudogene. The CDR3 numbers 8 amino acids, ends counted. The CDR3 sequence: CASSKRQY.

This chain connects TRBV15 to TRBJ2-7; TRBD1 aligns across 8 bases. CDR3 length: 17 amino acids. CDR1 is LNHNV and CDR2 is YYDKDF in the germline V gene (reference sequence). V dropped 0 bases and J dropped 9; count of bases not matched to a gene: 16. This CDR3 is CATSRDRRTGFPSGQYV. The CDR3, as DNA: TGTGCCACCAGCAGAGATAGGCGGACAGGGTTCCCGTCCGGGCAGTACGTC.

The table lists this clonotype with a few counts. The rearrangement links TRBV6-6 to TRBJ2-1; no clear D gene. CDR3 length equals 14 residues. V lost 6 bases and J 4 bases, leaving 13 bases between the germline ends. CDR1 and CDR2 from the germline V gene are MNHNY and SVGAGI (reference sequence). The chain's CDR3 is CASRGPFPYNEQFF. For the CDR3, the DNA is TGTGCCAGCAGGGGTCCTTTCCCTTACAATGAGCAGTTCTTC.

The chain recombines TRBV20-1 with TRBJ1-1, with D maybe TRBD1 (5 bases). Deletions cut 2 bases from V and 5 bases from J, with 18 bases between. There are 15 residues in the CDR3. Germline CDR1 reads DFQATT; CDR2 reads SNEGSKA (reference sequence). The DNA for the CDR3 is TGCAGTGCTAGACCTGGGACCCAGAAGGGGACTGAAGCTTTCTTT. This translates into CSARPGTQKGTEAFF.

With respect to this clonotype: A read error may explain this, as a much larger clone is one base away. This is likely a read error, given that the CDR3 carries no conserved phenylalanine or tryptophan at its end. This chain links TRBV6-5 with TRBJ1-1, with 11 bases identical to TRBD1. The length of the CDR3 is 15 residues. Per the germline V gene, CDR1 is MNHEY and CDR2 is SVGAGI. The V and J ends lost 4 bases and 5 bases, in that order; junction bases with no gene match: 6. Here the CDR3 DNA reads TGTGCCAGCAGTTCGGACAGGGGGCGAGGGACTGAAGCTTTCTAT. It is translated as CASSSDRGRGTEAFY.

The CDR3 loop is CASSYVQGQGRHGELFF. The CDR3 region has the DNA TGTGCCAGCAGTTACGTCCAGGGACAGGGTCGGCACGGGGAGCTGTTTTTT. The chain couples TRBV6-2 or TRBV6-3 to TRBJ2-2, with 9 bases lining up with TRBD1. The germline V gene has CDR1 MNHEY and CDR2 SVGEGT. CDR3 length equals 17 residues. Unmatched junction bases numbered 11, after V lost 2 bases and J lost 7 bases.

This clonotype has a count of ten or more. The rearrangement joins TRBV5-5 to TRBJ1-2, with no clear D. CDR1 and CDR2 from the germline V gene are SGHKS and YYEKEE (reference sequence). The V gene lost 3 bases and the J gene lost 0 bases, with 9 bases spanning the gap. CDR3 length equals 14 residues. The CDR3 region has the DNA TGTGCCAGCAGCTCCGGGCCCCCTAACTATGGCTACACCTTC. Protein: CASSSGPPNYGYTF. Full variable domain (remainder filled in from reference TRBV5-5 and TRBJ1-2): DAGVTQSPTHLIKTRGQQVTLRCSPISGHKSVSWYQQVLGQGPQFIFQYYEKEERGRGNFPDRFSARQFPNYSSELNVNALLLGDSALYLCASSSGPPNYGYTFGSGTRLTVV.

The rearrangement uses TRBV4-1 and TRBJ2-7, with D perhaps TRBD2 (5 bases). CDR1 and CDR2 from the germline V gene are MGHRA and YSYEKL. The CDR3 is 16 residues long. Trimming took 1 base from V and 5 from J, leaving 18 bases between them. CDR3 in amino acids: CASSQGVGSGSHEQYF. In DNA, the CDR3 is TGCGCCAGCAGCCAAGGAGTCGGCAGCGGTAGCCACGAGCAGTACTTC.

In this sample, this clonotype turned up many times. The V call is TRBV5-1, the J call TRBJ2-1; TRBD2 aligns across 7 bases. The CDR3 spans 17 residues. Germline values: CDR1 SGHRS, CDR2 YFSETQ. The J segment lost 3 bases and the V segment lost 4 bases, leaving 13 bases of the junction unmatched. This CDR3 reads CASSVGWGGGIYNEQFF. The DNA of the CDR3 is TGCGCCAGCAGCGTCGGGTGGGGCGGGGGTATCTACAATGAGCAGTTCTTC.

This clonotype showed up just a few times. The chain recombines TRBV12-3 or TRBV12-4 with TRBJ2-2; perhaps TRBD1 as D (6 bases). V lost 6 bases and J lost 0, with 14 bases in between. The length of the CDR3 is 16 residues. The CDR3 sequence is CASSSTDRPNTGELFF. The CDR3 region has the DNA TGTGCCAGCAGCTCCACAGACAGGCCGAACACCGGGGAGCTGTTTTTT.

This clonotype came up a few times. The CDR3 DNA reads TGCAGTGCTTCCCTCACCGGGGAGCTGTTTTTT. It specifies CSASLTGELFF. The chain uses TRBV20-1 and TRBJ2-2; D gene uncertain. The germline gives CDR1 DFQATT, CDR2 SNEGSKA (reference sequence). V lost 5 bases to trimming and J lost 4 bases, with 5 bases between them. The CDR3 is made up of 11 amino acids.

This sequence joins TRBV7-3 and TRBJ2-5; perhaps TRBD2 as D (6 bases). V was cut by 5 bases and J by 2 bases, with 18 bases left in between. Germline CDR1 is SGHTA and CDR2 is FQGTGA. The CDR3 runs 16 residues. The CDR3 nucleotides are TGTGCCAGCAGCACAGGTTGGGGGAGGTCACAAGAGACCCAGTACTTC. This encodes CASSTGWGRSQETQYF.

This clonotype was seen many times. The chain employs TRBV15 and TRBJ2-6; unclear D gene. Germline V gene lookup returns CDR1 LNHNV and CDR2 YYDKDF (reference sequence). The CDR3 is 17 amino acids. The V and J ends lost 1 base and 0 bases respectively, with 10 bases between them. For the CDR3, the DNA is TGTGCCACCAGCAGAGCTCACAGCCGCTCTGGGGCCAACGTCCTGACTTTC. Protein sequence: CATSRAHSRSGANVLTF.